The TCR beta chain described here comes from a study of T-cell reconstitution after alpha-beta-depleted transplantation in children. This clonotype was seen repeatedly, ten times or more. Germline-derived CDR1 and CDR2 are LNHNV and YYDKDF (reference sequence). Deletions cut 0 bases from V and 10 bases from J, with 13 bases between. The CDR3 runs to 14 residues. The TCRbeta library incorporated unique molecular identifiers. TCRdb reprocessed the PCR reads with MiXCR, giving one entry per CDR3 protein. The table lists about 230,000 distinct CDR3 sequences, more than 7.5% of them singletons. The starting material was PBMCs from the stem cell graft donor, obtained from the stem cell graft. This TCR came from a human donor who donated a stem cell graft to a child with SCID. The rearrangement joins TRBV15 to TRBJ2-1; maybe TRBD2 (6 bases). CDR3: CATSRDMGGGEQFF. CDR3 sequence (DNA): TGTGCCACCAGCAGAGATATGGGGGGTGGCGAGCAGTTCTTC.